The 28 T cell receptor beta chains below come from one sample, sequenced in a study of T cell repertoires in cytomegalovirus infection. TCRdb used MiXCR to reprocess the reads, holding one entry per CDR3 protein. The sample shows under 200,000 distinct CDR3 sequences, about 20% of them seen only once. These receptors have no known antigen. Sequences were derived from CD8+ T cells from cultured PBMCs, sampled from culture after CMV antigen stimulation. The receptors come from a human donor in good health (CMV status not recorded). Some clones in this sample may be carry-over from other donors' samples.

This clonotype has only a few counts. The CDR3 DNA reads TGTGCCATCAGTGACGGACAGGGTACGTACGAGCAGTACTTC. Residues: CAISDGQGTYEQYF. This rearrangement joins TRBV10-3 to TRBJ2-7; 8 nucleotides line up with TRBD1. With V trimmed by 3 bases and J by 4 bases, 5 bases remained unmatched. Looked up from germline, CDR1 is ENHRY and CDR2 is SYGVKD. CDR3 length: 14 amino acids.

The genes are TRBV12-3 or TRBV12-4 and TRBJ2-1, with D possibly being TRBD2 (6 bases). V dropped 6 bases and J dropped 10 bases, with 13 bases sitting between them. The CDR3 length is 12 residues. The CDR3 DNA reads TGTGCCAGCAGCCACGGGGGTAGAGAGCAGTTCTTC. It is translated as CASSHGGREQFF.

The sample holds a few counts of this clonotype. This rearrangement joins TRBV6-1 to TRBJ1-5, with 9 positions matching TRBD1. This CDR3 is 17 amino acids long. V trimming: 1 base; J trimming: 0 bases; junction bases outside the gene matches: 4. Germline V lookup: CDR1 MNHNS, CDR2 SASEGT. CDR3 region: CASSEGDRVNSNQPQHF. CDR3 sequence (DNA): TGTGCCAGCAGTGAAGGGGACAGGGTTAATAGCAATCAGCCCCAGCATTTT.

A few counts support this clonotype. The V and J genes are TRBV11-2 and TRBJ2-1, with 12 bases lining up with TRBD2. This CDR3 has 14 residues. Germline lookup yields CDR1 SGHAT and CDR2 FQNNGV. V shed 9 bases, J shed 15 bases, and the junction held 15 bases outside the gene matches. CDR3 coding DNA: TGTGCCAGTCTAGAAGGACTAGCGGGGACGTCTCCGTTCTTC. Amino acid sequence: CASLEGLAGTSPFF.

This clonotype was counted between two and nine times. V usage is TRBV19 and J usage is TRBJ1-1; D is perhaps TRBD1 (5 bases). Germline loops: CDR1 LNHDA, CDR2 SQIVND (reference sequence). Trimming cost V 0 bases and J 2 bases, with 22 bases left between them. This CDR3 has 19 amino acids. The CDR3 is CASSIDLSWTPSRNTEAFF. The CDR3 DNA is TGTGCCAGTAGTATAGATCTTTCGTGGACACCGAGTCGCAACACTGAAGCTTTCTTT.

This clonotype was counted a few times. V gene TRBV10-2 combines with J gene TRBJ2-2; TRBD2 aligns across 7 bases. J gave up 0 bases and V 6 bases, and 7 bases lay outside the gene matches. CDR3 length: 16 residues. CDR1 is WSHSY, CDR2 SAAADI, per germline. The CDR3 sequence is CASSPRGGPNTGELFF. In nucleotides, the CDR3 is TGCGCCAGCAGCCCCCGCGGGGGACCGAACACCGGGGAGCTGTTTTTT.

This clonotype showed up just a few times. The chain has TRBV5-5 and TRBJ2-4, with 8 bases identical to TRBD1. J gave up 0 bases and V 4 bases, and 3 bases lay outside the gene matches. Germline V gives CDR1 SGHKS, CDR2 YYEKEE (reference sequence). CDR3 length equals 15 residues. The CDR3 region has the DNA TGTGCCAGCAGCAACGGACAGGGAGCCAAAAACATTCAGTACTTC. Amino acids: CASSNGQGAKNIQYF.

The chain joins TRBV2 to TRBJ1-1; no clear D gene. The CDR3 contains 14 residues. Looked up from germline, CDR1 is SNHLY and CDR2 is FYNNEI. V lost 3 bases to trimming and J lost 0 bases, with 8 bases between them. The CDR3 reads CASSEGLMNTEAFF. The CDR3 DNA is TGTGCCAGCAGTGAGGGTCTCATGAACACTGAAGCTTTCTTT.

This clonotype showed up just a few times. The genes are TRBV7-8 and TRBJ2-1, with D unresolved. The CDR3 length is 11 residues. Trimming removed 2 bases from V and 8 bases from J, with 4 bases in between. Per the germline V gene, CDR1 is SGHVS and CDR2 is FQNEAQ. Written as DNA, the CDR3 is TGTGCCAGCAGCTTATCACATGAGCAGTTCTTC. It specifies CASSLSHEQFF. The full variable domain, rest sourced from reference TRBV7-8 and TRBJ2-1, is GAGVSQSPRYKVAKRGQDVALRCDPISGHVSLFWYQQALGQGPEFLTYFQNEAQLDKSGLPSDRFFAERPEGSVSTLKIQRTQQEDSAVYLCASSLSHEQFFGPGTRLTVL.

The J gene is TRBJ2-1, the V gene TRBV6-1, with a weak D call TRBD1 (5 bases). V gave up 5 bases and J gave up 4 bases, with 27 bases separating them. The CDR3 runs 19 residues. Germline CDR1 reads MNHNS; CDR2 reads SASEGT. CDR3 in amino acids: CASSPPVAAGARAYNEQFF. In nucleotides, the CDR3 is TGTGCCAGCAGTCCGCCTGTGGCAGCCGGAGCCAGGGCGTACAATGAGCAGTTCTTC.

This clonotype was found a few times. The rearrangement uses TRBV6-2 or TRBV6-3 and TRBJ2-7; 10 nucleotides align to TRBD1. The junction had 6 bases not matched to a gene; V was cut back by 6 bases and J by 4 bases. Per germline, CDR1 MNHEY and CDR2 SVGEGT. The CDR3 contains 14 residues. CDR3 loop: CASRSGTGEYEQYF. CDR3 bases: TGTGCCAGCAGATCCGGGACAGGGGAATACGAGCAGTACTTC.

The rearrangement links TRBV7-8 to TRBJ2-3; TRBD1 is a possible D gene (6 bases). V lost 5 bases, J lost 0 bases, and 15 bases lay in between. This CDR3 comprises 16 residues. The germline V gene has CDR1 SGHVS and CDR2 FQNEAQ. The CDR3 nucleotides read TGTGCCAGCAGCATTTACAGGGTTTCTAGCACAGATACGCAGTATTTT. It specifies CASSIYRVSSTDTQYF.

The chain joins TRBV11-1 to TRBJ2-2; 7 bases align to TRBD1. In germline, CDR1 is SGHAT, CDR2 FQDESV (reference sequence). This CDR3 spans 18 amino acids. J lost 0 bases, V lost 7 bases, and 14 bases had no gene match. The DNA for the CDR3 is TGTGCCAGCAACTATCCCCGAGGGGGCCCCTCGAACACCGGGGAGCTGTTTTTT. Translating it yields CASNYPRGGPSNTGELFF.

This chain uses TRBV6-1 with TRBJ1-5; 7 bases map to TRBD1. The germline V gene encodes CDR1 MNHNS and CDR2 SASEGT. V lost 7 bases to trimming and J lost 0 bases; unmatched junction nucleotides: 6. The CDR3 loop spans 15 amino acids. The CDR3 DNA follows: TGTGCCAGCAACGGACAGGCCGATAGCAATCAGCCCCAGCATTTT. Translation: CASNGQADSNQPQHF.

The chain carries TRBV7-9 and TRBJ1-1; possibly TRBD1 for D (5 bases). The V end lost 1 base, the J end lost 4 bases, and 19 bases lay between the germline ends. The CDR3 runs to 17 residues. Per the germline V gene, CDR1 is SEHNR and CDR2 is FQNEAQ (reference sequence). The CDR3 here is CASSLEGSFHGGTEAFF. CDR3 in DNA: TGTGCCAGCAGCTTAGAGGGCTCCTTTCACGGGGGCACTGAAGCTTTCTTT.

The rearrangement links TRBV7-2 to TRBJ2-7; 7 bases align to TRBD1. V dropped 4 bases and J dropped 3; count of bases not matched to a gene: 9. The CDR3 is made up of 15 amino acids. Per germline, CDR1 SGHTA and CDR2 FQGNSA. CDR3 DNA sequence: TGTGCCAGCAGCTCAGAGGGACAGCATAGCTACGAGCAGTACTTC. Its protein is CASSSEGQHSYEQYF.

A few counts support this clonotype. The J gene is TRBJ2-3, the V gene TRBV7-2, with 9 bases aligning to TRBD2. V lost 6 bases, J lost 7 bases, and 17 bases stayed unmatched. This CDR3 has 17 residues. CDR1 and CDR2 (germline): SGHTA, FQGNSA. This CDR3 reads CASSPSASGEPRYTQYF. DNA for the CDR3: TGTGCCAGCAGTCCCTCGGCTAGCGGGGAACCGAGGTATACGCAGTATTTT.

This clonotype has only a few counts. V usage is TRBV7-9 and J usage is TRBJ2-7; the match to TRBD1 covers 9 bases. Trimming took 5 bases from V and 4 from J; bases not matched to a gene: 9. This CDR3 comprises 15 residues. Germline lookup yields CDR1 SEHNR and CDR2 FQNEAQ (reference sequence). CDR3: CASSPRDRVIYEQYF. The CDR3, as DNA: TGTGCCAGCAGCCCCCGGGACAGGGTAATATACGAGCAGTACTTC.

This clonotype was observed a handful of times. This chain connects TRBV6-2 or TRBV6-3 to TRBJ2-5; a possible D gene is TRBD1 (6 bases). There are 13 residues in the CDR3. V was clipped by 10 bases and J by 3 bases, with 15 bases between them. Germline V gene lookup returns CDR1 MNHEY and CDR2 SVGEGT. The CDR3 loop is CATRGTGEETQYF. CDR3 nucleotides: TGTGCCACCAGGGGTACCGGGGAAGAGACCCAGTACTTC.

This clonotype was counted a few times. The chain combines TRBV7-3 with TRBJ1-1; possible D gene TRBD1, 6 bases. Trimming cost V 5 bases and J 5 bases, with 15 bases left between them. The CDR3 totals 14 residues. Germline values: CDR1 SGHTA, CDR2 FQGTGA. The CDR3 spells CASSDQGRTTEAFF. CDR3 bases: TGTGCCAGCAGCGACCAGGGGAGGACAACTGAAGCTTTCTTT.

A note on this clonotype: An end of the junction differs from the germline gene, which may be a read error. V is TRBV7-8 and J is TRBJ2-5, with TRBD2 matching 15 bases. This CDR3 contains 17 residues. The germline CDR1 and CDR2 sequences are SGHVS and FQNEAQ. CDR3 loop: CASSLWGTSGGPPPENF. Written as DNA, the CDR3 is TGTGCCAGCAGCTTATGGGGGACTAGCGGGGGGCCGCCGCCCGAGAACTTC.

This chain uses TRBV6-5 with TRBJ2-1; 8 nucleotides match TRBD2. The CDR3 is 16 amino acids. With V trimmed by 10 bases and J by 3 bases, 14 bases remained unmatched. CDR1 and CDR2 (germline): MNHEY, SVGAGI. This chain's CDR3 is CATLGAGAINYNEQFF. The CDR3 DNA reads as TGTGCCACCCTGGGAGCGGGGGCGATAAACTACAATGAGCAGTTCTTC.

This clonotype showed up many times. The rearrangement joins TRBV5-6 to TRBJ1-2; 8 bases are shared with TRBD1. Germline trimming cut 5 bases from V and 4 bases from J; bases unmatched to any gene: 7. In germline, CDR1 is SGHDT, CDR2 YYEEEE. This CDR3 has 14 residues. CDR3 nucleotides: TGTGCCAGCAGAACGTCTGGGACAGGCTATGGCTACACCTTC. Translated, it gives CASRTSGTGYGYTF. Using reference TRBV5-6 and TRBJ1-2 for the parts outside the CDR3, the full variable domain is DAGVTQSPTHLIKTRGQQVTLRCSPKSGHDTVSWYQQALGQGPQFIFQYYEEEERQRGNFPDRFSGHQFPNYSSELNVNALLLGDSALYLCASRTSGTGYGYTFGSGTRLTVV.

This clonotype was counted many times. This chain uses TRBV20-1 with TRBJ2-7, with a tentative D call TRBD2 (7 bases). The V end was cut by 3 bases, the J end by 7 bases, with 28 bases between. Germline V lookup: CDR1 DFQATT, CDR2 SNEGSKA (reference sequence). CDR3 length equals 17 residues. The CDR3 nucleotides are TGCAGTGCTAGCAGGCTAGCGGATCACCTAATAACAGGGGAGCAGTACTTC. Translation gives CSASRLADHLITGEQYF.

This clonotype was found a few times. The chain couples TRBV7-2 to TRBJ2-2; 12 nucleotides align to TRBD2. Trimming removed 3 bases from V and 3 bases from J; junction bases left unmatched: 2. The germline gives CDR1 SGHTA, CDR2 FQGNSA. The CDR3 is made up of 16 amino acids. CDR3 nucleotide sequence: TGTGCCAGCAGCTTTAGACTAGCGGGGGACACCGGGGAGCTGTTTTTT. This gives the protein CASSFRLAGDTGELFF.

V is TRBV6-1 and J is TRBJ1-4; TRBD1 matches 7 bases. Germline V gene sequence: CDR1 MNHNS, CDR2 SASEGT. V lost 5 bases, J lost 1 base, and 1 base stayed unmatched. This CDR3 region has 14 residues. For the CDR3, the DNA is TGTGCCAGCAGTCGACAGGGAACTAATGAAAAACTGTTTTTT. This translates into CASSRQGTNEKLFF.

This rearrangement joins TRBV12-3 or TRBV12-4 to TRBJ1-6; possible D gene TRBD1, 5 bases. V dropped 6 bases and J dropped 10 bases, with 19 bases sitting between them. The CDR3 is made up of 15 amino acids. CDR3 sequence (DNA): TGTGCCAGCAGGTTACGGGGGAGTTTAGAATCACCCCTCCACTTT. Translating gives CASRLRGSLESPLHF.

In its sample, this clonotype was seen many times. This chain joins TRBV7-2 and TRBJ1-1; D gene ambiguous. The CDR3 consists of 16 residues. Trimming took off 6 bases at V and 4 bases at J, with 21 bases between the two ends. Germline V gene sequence: CDR1 SGHTA, CDR2 FQGNSA. The CDR3 here is CASRSFPFSGTTEAFF. In DNA form, the CDR3 reads TGTGCCAGCAGGTCGTTTCCGTTCAGCGGAACCACTGAAGCTTTCTTT.